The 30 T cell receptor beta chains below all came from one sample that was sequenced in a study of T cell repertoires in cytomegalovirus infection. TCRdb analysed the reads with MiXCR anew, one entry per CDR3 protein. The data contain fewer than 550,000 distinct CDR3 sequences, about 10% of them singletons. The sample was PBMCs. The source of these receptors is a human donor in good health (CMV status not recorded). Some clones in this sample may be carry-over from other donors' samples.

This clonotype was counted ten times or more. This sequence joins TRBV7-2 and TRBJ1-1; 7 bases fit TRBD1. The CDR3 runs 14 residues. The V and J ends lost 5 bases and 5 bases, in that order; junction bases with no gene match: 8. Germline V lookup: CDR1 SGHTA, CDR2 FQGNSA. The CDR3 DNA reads TGTGCCAGCAGCCCAGGGGACAGCCCGACTGAAGCTTTCTTT. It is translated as CASSPGDSPTEAFF.

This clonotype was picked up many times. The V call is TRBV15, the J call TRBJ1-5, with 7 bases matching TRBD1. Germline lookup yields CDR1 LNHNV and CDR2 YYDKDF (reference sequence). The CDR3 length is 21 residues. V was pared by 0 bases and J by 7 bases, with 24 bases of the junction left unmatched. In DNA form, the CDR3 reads TGTGCCACCAGCAGAGATAGTGTCCGCTACCTTCCAGGGGGGCCGAGCCAGCCCCAGCATTTT. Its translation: CATSRDSVRYLPGGPSQPQHF.

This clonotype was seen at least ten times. The CDR3, as DNA: TGTGCCAGCAGCTTGGTGGTAGCGGGAGGAGACGGGGAGCTGTTTTTT. Translation: CASSLVVAGGDGELFF. The chain is built from TRBV5-4 and TRBJ2-2; 10 bases are shared with TRBD2. The CDR3 consists of 16 residues. CDR1 and CDR2 (germline): SGHNT, YYREEE (reference sequence). V gave up 0 bases and J gave up 7 bases; unmatched junction bases: 6.

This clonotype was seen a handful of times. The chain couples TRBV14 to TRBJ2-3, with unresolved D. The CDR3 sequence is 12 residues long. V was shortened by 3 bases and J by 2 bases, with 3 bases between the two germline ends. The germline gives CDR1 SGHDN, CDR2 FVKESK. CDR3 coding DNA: TGTGCCAGCAGCCACCTCACAGATACGCAGTATTTT. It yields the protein CASSHLTDTQYF.

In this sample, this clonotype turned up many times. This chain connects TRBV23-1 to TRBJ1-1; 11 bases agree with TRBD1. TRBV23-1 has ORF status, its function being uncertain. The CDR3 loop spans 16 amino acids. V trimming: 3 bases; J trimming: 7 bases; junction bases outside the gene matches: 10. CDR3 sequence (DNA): TGCGCCAGCAGTCAGGTACCGGGACAGGGGGACGGTGAAGCTTTCTTT. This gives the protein CASSQVPGQGDGEAFF.

The chain's CDR3 is CSKAGEVVEQFF. Here the CDR3 DNA reads TGCAGTAAAGCGGGAGAGGTGGTTGAGCAGTTCTTC. The J gene is TRBJ2-1, the V gene TRBV29-1, with 8 bases fitting TRBD2. The CDR3 runs to 12 residues. Germline loops: CDR1 SQVTM, CDR2 ANQGSEA.

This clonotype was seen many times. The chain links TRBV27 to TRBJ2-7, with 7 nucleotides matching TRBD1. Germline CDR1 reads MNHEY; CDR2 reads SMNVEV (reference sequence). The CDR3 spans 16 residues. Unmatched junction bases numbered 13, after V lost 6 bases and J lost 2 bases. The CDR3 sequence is CASSPSTGKVAYEQYF. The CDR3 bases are TGTGCCAGCAGCCCCTCGACAGGGAAAGTCGCCTACGAGCAGTACTTC.

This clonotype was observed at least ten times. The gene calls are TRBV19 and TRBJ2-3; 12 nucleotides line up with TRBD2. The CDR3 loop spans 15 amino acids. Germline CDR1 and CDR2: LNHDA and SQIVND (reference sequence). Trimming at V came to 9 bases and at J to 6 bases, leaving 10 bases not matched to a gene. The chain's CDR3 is CASSASGRASDTQYF. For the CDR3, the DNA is TGTGCCAGCTCTGCTAGCGGGAGGGCCAGTGATACGCAGTATTTT.

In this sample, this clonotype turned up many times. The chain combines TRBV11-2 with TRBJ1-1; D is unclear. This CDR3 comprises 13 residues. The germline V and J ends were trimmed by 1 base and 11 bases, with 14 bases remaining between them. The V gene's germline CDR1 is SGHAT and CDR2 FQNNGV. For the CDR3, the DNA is TGTGCCAGCAGCTTAGGGACGGGTCTGCGGGCTTTCTTT. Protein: CASSLGTGLRAFF.

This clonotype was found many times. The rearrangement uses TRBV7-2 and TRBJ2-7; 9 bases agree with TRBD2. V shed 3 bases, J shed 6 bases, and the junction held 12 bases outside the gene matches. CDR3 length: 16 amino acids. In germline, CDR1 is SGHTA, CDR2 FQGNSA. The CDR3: CASSFAGGPVGGEQYF. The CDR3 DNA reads TGTGCCAGCAGCTTTGCGGGAGGGCCAGTCGGGGGCGAGCAGTACTTC.

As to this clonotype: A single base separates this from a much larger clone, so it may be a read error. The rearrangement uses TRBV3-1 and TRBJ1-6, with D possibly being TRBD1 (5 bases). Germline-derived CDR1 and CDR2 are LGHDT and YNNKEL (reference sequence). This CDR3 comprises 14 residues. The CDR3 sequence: CASSQVGTNSPLRF. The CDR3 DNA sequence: TGTGCCAGCAGCCAAGTCGGGACCAATTCACCCCTCCGCTTT.

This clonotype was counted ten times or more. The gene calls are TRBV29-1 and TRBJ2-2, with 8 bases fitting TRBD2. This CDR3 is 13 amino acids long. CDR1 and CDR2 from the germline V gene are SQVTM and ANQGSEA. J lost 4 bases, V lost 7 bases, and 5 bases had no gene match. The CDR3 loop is CSAAGVGTGELFF. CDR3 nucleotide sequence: TGCAGCGCAGCGGGAGTAGGCACCGGGGAGCTGTTTTTT.

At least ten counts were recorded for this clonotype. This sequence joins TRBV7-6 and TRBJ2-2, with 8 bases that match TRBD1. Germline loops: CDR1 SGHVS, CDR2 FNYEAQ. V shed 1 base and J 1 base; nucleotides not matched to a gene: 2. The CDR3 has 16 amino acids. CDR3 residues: CASSLGRGRNTGELFF. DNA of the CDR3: TGTGCCAGCAGCTTAGGCAGGGGGCGGAACACCGGGGAGCTGTTTTTT.

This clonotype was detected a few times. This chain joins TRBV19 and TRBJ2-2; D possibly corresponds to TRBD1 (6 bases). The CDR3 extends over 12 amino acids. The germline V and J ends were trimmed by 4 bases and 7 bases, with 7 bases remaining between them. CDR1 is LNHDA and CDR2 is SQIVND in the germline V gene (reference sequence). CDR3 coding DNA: TGTGCCAGTAGTAAGGGACACGGGGAGCTGTTTTTT. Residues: CASSKGHGELFF. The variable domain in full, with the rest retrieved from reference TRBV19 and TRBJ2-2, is DGGITQSPKYLFRKEGQNVTLSCEQNLNHDAMYWYRQDPGQGLRLIYYSQIVNDFQKGDIAEGYSVSREKKESFPLTVTSAQKNPTAFYLCASSKGHGELFFGEGSRLTVL.

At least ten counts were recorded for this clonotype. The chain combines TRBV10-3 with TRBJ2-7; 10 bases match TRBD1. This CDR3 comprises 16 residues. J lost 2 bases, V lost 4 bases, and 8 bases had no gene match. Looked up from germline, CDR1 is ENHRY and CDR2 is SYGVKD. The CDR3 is CAISGVGTGVTYEQYF. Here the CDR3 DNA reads TGTGCCATCAGTGGAGTTGGGACAGGGGTGACCTACGAGCAGTACTTC.

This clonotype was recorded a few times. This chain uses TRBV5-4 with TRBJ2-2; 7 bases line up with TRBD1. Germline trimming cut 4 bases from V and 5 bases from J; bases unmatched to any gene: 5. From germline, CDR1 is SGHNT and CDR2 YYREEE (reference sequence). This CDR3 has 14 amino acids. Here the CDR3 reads CASSRDRFTGELFF. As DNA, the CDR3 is TGTGCCAGCAGCCGGGACAGATTTACCGGGGAGCTGTTTTTT.

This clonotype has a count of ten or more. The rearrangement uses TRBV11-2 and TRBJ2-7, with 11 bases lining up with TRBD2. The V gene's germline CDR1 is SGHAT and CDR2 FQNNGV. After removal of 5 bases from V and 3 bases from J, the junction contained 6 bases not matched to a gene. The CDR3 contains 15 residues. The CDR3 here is CASSGTSGSLYEQYF. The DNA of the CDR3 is TGTGCCAGCAGCGGTACTAGCGGGAGCCTCTACGAGCAGTACTTC.

The CDR3 region is CSAEALDYTDTQYF. For the CDR3, the DNA is TGCAGCGCCGAAGCCCTAGATTATACAGATACGCAGTATTTT. V gene TRBV29-1 combines with J gene TRBJ2-3, with D uncertain. CDR3 size: 14 residues. The V gene's germline CDR1 is SQVTM and CDR2 ANQGSEA. V dropped 7 bases and J dropped 3 bases, with 17 bases sitting between them.

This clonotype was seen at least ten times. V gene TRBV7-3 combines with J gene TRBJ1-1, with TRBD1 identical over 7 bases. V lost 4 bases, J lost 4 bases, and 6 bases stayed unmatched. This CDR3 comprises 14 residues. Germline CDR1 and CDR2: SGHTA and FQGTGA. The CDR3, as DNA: TGTGCCAGCAGCTCGACAGGGAGTACCACTGAAGCTTTCTTT. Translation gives CASSSTGSTTEAFF.

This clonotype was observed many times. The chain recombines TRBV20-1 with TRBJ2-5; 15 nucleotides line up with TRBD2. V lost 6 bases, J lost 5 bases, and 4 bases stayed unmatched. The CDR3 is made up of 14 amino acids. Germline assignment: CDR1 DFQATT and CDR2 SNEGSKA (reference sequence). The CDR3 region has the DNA TGCAGTGCCCCCGGGACTAGCGGGAGGGAGACCCAGTACTTC. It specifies CSAPGTSGRETQYF.

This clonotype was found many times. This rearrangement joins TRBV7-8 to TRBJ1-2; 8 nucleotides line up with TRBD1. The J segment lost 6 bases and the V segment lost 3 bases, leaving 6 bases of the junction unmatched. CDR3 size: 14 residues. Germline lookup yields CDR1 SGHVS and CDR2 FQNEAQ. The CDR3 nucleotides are TGTGCCAGCAGCTTCCTGGACAGGGAGGATGGCTACACCTTC. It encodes CASSFLDREDGYTF.

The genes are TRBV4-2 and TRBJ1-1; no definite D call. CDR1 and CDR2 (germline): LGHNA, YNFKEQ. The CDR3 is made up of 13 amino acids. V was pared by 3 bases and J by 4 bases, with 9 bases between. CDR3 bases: TGTGCCAGCAGCCAGGGGTCCCTCACTGAAGCTTTCTTT. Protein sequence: CASSQGSLTEAFF.

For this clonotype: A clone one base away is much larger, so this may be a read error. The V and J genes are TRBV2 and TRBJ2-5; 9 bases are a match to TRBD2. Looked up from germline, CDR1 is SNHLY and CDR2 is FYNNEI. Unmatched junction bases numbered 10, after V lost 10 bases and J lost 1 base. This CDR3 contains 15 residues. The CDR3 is CANMGGSGGQETQYF. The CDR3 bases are TGTGCCAACATGGGGGGTAGCGGGGGCCAAGAGACCCAGTACTTC.

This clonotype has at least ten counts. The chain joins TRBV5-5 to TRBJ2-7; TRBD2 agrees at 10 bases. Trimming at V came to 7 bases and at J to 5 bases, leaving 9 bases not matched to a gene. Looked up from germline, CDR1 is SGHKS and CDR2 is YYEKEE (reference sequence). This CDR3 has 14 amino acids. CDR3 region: CASGSSGRIDEQYF. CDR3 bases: TGTGCCAGCGGATCTAGCGGGAGAATTGACGAGCAGTACTTC.

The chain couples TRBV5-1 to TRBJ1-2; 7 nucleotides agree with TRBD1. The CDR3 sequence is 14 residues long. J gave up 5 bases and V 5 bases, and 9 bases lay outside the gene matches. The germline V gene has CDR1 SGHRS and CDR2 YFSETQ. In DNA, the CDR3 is TGCGCCAGCAGGAACTGGACAGGTCAATATGGCTACACCTTC. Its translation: CASRNWTGQYGYTF.

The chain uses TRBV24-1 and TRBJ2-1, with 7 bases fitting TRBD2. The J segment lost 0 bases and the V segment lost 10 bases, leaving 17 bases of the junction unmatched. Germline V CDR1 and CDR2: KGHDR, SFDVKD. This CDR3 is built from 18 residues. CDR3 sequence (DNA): TGTGCCACAGGAGGGGTCGGGACTACCCACAGCTCCTACAATGAGCAGTTCTTC. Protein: CATGGVGTTHSSYNEQFF.

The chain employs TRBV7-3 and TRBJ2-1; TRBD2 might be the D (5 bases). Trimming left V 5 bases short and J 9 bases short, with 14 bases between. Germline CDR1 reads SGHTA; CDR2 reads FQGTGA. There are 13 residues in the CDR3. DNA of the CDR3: TGTGCCAGCAGCGCACCCTCGGGGAGTGAGCAGTTCTTC. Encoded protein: CASSAPSGSEQFF.

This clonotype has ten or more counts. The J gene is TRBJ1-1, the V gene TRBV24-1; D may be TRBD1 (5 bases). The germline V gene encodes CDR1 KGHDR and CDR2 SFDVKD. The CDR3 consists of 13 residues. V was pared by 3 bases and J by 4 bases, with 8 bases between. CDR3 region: CATSDAGSTEAFF. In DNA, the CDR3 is TGTGCCACCAGTGATGCAGGGAGCACTGAAGCTTTCTTT.

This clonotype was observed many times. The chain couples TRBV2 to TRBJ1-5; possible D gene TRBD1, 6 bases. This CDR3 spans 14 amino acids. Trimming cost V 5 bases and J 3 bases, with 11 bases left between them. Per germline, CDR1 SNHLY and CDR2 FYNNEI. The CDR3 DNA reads TGTGCCAGCAGTCCGGGGGGCTTCAATCAGCCCCAGCATTTT. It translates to CASSPGGFNQPQHF.

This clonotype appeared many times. The CDR3 loop reads CASSATGRSEQFF. DNA of the CDR3: TGCGCCAGCAGCGCGACAGGGAGGAGTGAGCAGTTCTTC. The chain couples TRBV5-1 to TRBJ2-1; D perhaps matches TRBD1 (7 bases). This CDR3 contains 13 residues. In germline, CDR1 is SGHRS, CDR2 YFSETQ. The V end lost 4 bases, the J end lost 9 bases, and 14 bases lay between the germline ends.